This T cell receptor beta chain stems from a study of lymphopenia after photon versus proton radiotherapy. Study observations and caveats: Under photons, naive T cells and diversity fell while effector/memory populations rose. After the lymphocyte nadir, photon-treated repertoires showed oligoclonal expansion, especially of CD8+ Temra cells.

In the case of this clone: Its antigen is not known.

The method was immunoSEQ multiplex PCR; TCRdb's version includes in-frame clones alone and lacks a portion of them. The data contain some 33,000 clones, 85% to 90% of them seen just once; the ten biggest clones take up approximately 6.5%. This sample comprised peripheral blood, obtained from a patient treated with photon-based radiotherapy. The clonotype originates from a woman in her 50s with pancreatic cancer.

The CDR3 nucleotides read TGTGCCTGGAGTCCCCAGCGGGACGAGCAGTACTTC. Protein sequence: CAWSPQRDEQYF. The chain links TRBV30 to TRBJ2-7, with D perhaps TRBD2 (6 bases). The CDR3 is 12 residues long. V was pared by 2 bases and J by 5 bases, with 10 bases between. Looked up from germline, CDR1 is GTSNPN and CDR2 is SVGIG (reference sequence). Supplemented by reference TRBV30 and TRBJ2-7, the full variable domain reads SQTIHQWPATLVQPVGSPLSLECTVEGTSNPNLYWYRQAAGRGLQLLFYSVGIGQISSEVPQNLSASRPQDRQFILSSKKLLLSDSGFYLCAWSPQRDEQYFGPGTRLTVT.